This TCR beta chain is from a study of T cells after posttransplantation cyclophosphamide. The V end was cut by 8 bases, the J end by 4 bases, with 15 bases between. Per germline, CDR1 LNHDA and CDR2 SQIVND (reference sequence). The CDR3 totals 13 residues. The method was immunoSEQ multiplex PCR; TCRdb's version includes in-frame clones alone and lacks a portion of them. The data contain around 47,000 clones, 90% to 95% of them singletons. Broader study findings: Skin or GI-infiltrating T cells shared few TRB sequences with blood.

A word on this clone: Antigen: not known.

Sequencing was carried out using PBMCs. This sequence was found in a woman aged 30 to 39 in good health and a related stem cell transplant donor. This rearrangement joins TRBV19 to TRBJ2-7, with a possible D match to TRBD1 (6 bases). Here the CDR3 reads CASSAGEGYEQYF. CDR3 nucleotides: TGTGCCAGTTCGGCAGGGGAAGGGTACGAGCAGTACTTC. The full variable domain, with the rest looked up from reference TRBV19 and TRBJ2-7, is DGGITQSPKYLFRKEGQNVTLSCEQNLNHDAMYWYRQDPGQGLRLIYYSQIVNDFQKGDIAEGYSVSREKKESFPLTVTSAQKNPTAFYLCASSAGEGYEQYFGPGTRLTVT.